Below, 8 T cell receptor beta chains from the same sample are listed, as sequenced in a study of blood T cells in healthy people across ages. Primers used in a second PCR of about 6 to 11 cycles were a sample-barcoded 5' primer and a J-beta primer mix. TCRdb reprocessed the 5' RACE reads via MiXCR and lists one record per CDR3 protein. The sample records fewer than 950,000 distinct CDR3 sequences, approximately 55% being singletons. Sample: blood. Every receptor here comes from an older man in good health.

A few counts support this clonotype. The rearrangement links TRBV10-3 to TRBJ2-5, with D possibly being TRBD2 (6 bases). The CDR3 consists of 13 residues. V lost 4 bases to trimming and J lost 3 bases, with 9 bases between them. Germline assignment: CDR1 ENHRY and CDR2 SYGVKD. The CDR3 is CAISGTGEETQYF. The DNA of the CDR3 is TGTGCCATCAGTGGGACGGGGGAAGAGACCCAGTACTTC.

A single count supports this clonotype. Here the CDR3 DNA reads TGTGCCAGCAGGTCTCGGCTGACAGGGCCCACAGATACGCAGTATTTT. This sequence encodes CASRSRLTGPTDTQYF. The genes are TRBV27 and TRBJ2-3; 7 bases map to TRBD1. Germline CDR1 is MNHEY and CDR2 is SMNVEV (reference sequence). V shed 6 bases, J shed 2 bases, and the junction held 11 bases outside the gene matches. CDR3 size: 16 residues.

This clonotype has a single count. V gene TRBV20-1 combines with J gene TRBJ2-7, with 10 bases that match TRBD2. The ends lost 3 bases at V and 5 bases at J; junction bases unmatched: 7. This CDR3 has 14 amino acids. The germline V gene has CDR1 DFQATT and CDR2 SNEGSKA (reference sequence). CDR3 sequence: CSASPLAGVHEQYF. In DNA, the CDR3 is TGCAGTGCTAGTCCGCTAGCGGGAGTTCACGAGCAGTACTTC.

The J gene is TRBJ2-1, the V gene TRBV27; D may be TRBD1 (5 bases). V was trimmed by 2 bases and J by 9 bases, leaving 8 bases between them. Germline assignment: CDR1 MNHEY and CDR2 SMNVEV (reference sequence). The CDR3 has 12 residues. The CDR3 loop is CASSLIGVEQFF. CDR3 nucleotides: TGTGCCAGCAGTTTAATAGGGGTTGAGCAGTTCTTC.

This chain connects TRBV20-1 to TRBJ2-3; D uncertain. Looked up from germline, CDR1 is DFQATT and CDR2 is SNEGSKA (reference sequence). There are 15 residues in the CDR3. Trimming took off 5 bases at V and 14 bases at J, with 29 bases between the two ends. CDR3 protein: CSALAPGGFHRYAYF. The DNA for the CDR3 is TGCAGTGCTCTGGCGCCTGGCGGTTTTCACAGATACGCGTATTTT.

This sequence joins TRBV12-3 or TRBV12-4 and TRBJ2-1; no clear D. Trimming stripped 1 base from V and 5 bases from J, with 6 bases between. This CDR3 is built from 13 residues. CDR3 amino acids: CASSLGKDNEQFF. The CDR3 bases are TGTGCCAGCAGTTTAGGGAAGGACAATGAGCAGTTCTTC.

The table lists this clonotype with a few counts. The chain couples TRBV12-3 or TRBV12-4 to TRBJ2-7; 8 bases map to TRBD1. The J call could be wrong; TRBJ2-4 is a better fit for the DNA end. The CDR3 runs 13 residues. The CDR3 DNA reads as TGTGCCAGCAGTCGGGACAGGCTAAACATTCAGTACTTC. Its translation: CASSRDRLNIQYF.

This chain's CDR3 is CASSWDRRNSNQPQHF. CDR3 nucleotide sequence: TGTGCCAGCAGTTGGGACAGAAGAAATAGCAATCAGCCCCAGCATTTT. The rearrangement links TRBV6-1 to TRBJ1-5, with TRBD1 identical over 7 bases. V lost 5 bases to trimming and J lost 0 bases; unmatched junction nucleotides: 7. Germline loops: CDR1 MNHNS, CDR2 SASEGT. CDR3 length: 16 residues.